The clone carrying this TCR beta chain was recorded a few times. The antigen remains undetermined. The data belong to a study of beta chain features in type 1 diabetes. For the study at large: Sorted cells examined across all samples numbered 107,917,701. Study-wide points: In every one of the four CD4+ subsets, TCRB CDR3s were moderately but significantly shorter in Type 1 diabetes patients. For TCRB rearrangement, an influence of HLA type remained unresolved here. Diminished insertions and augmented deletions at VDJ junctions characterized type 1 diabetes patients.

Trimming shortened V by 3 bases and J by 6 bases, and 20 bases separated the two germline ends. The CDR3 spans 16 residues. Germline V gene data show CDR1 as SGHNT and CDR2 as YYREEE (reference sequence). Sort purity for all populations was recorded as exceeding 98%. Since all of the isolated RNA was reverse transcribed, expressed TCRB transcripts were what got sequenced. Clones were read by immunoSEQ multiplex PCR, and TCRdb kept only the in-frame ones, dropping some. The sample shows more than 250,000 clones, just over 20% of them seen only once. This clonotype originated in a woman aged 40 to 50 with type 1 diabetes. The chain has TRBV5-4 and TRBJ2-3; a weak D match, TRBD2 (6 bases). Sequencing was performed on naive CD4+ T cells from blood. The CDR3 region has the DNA TGTGCCAGCAGCTCTGGAGGGTGGCAGAGCGCGGATACGCAGTATTTT. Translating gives CASSSGGWQSADTQYF.